This T cell receptor beta chain was captured by sequencing in a study of blood T cell repertoires in COVID-19. The overall study: Nucleic acid was either cDNA or gDNA, and it came from T cells, B-cell-depleted T cells, or PBMCs.

Assay used: immunoSEQ multiplex PCR; TCRdb lists only in-frame clones, some missing. Found here are some 170,000 clones, around 80% of them singletons; the top ten hold 17%. This CDR3 has 15 residues. The germline CDR1 and CDR2 sequences are SGHNT and YYREEE (reference sequence). Details on this clone: A read error may account for a junction end that differs from germline.

The sequencing input was PBMCs or T cells enriched from blood (not recorded which). This receptor was obtained from a woman aged 45-60 years who had recovered from COVID-19. V and J are TRBV5-4 and TRBJ2-7, with D possibly matching TRBD2 (6 bases). The CDR3 nucleotides are TGTGCCAGCAGCTTGGCCCCGGGCGGGGCGTACGGGCAGTACTTC. This codes for CASSLAPGGAYGQYF.